Listed here are 15 T cell receptor beta chains from one sample, sequenced in a study of T cell changes during pregnancy in multiple sclerosis. The protocol was immunoSEQ multiplex PCR, while the TCRdb copy is restricted to in-frame clones and leaves out a portion. The table has 73,000 or so clones, about 90% seen once. Material: peripheral blood, obtained in the second trimester of pregnancy. The origin of the receptors is a female donor with multiple sclerosis, enrolled in a pregnancy study.

This clone occurred once. CDR3 DNA sequence: TGTGCCAGCAGTGATGGGGCTAGCGGGCACACAGATACGCAGTATTTT. Protein: CASSDGASGHTDTQYF. The V gene is TRBV6-4, the J gene TRBJ2-3; TRBD2 matches 8 bases. The CDR3 is 16 amino acids. The V gene's germline CDR1 is MRHNA and CDR2 SNTAGT. V was pared by 3 bases and J by 2 bases, with 7 bases of the junction left unmatched.

The chain has TRBV9 and TRBJ1-2; D may be TRBD1 (5 bases). CDR3 length: 14 residues. The V end lost 2 bases, the J end lost 0 bases, and 8 bases lay between the germline ends. Germline V gives CDR1 SGDLS, CDR2 YYNGEE. The CDR3 region has the DNA TGTGCCAGCAGCGTCCGGGACTCTAACTATGGCTACACCTTC. Its protein product is CASSVRDSNYGYTF.

This clone was found a few times. The genes are TRBV29-1 and TRBJ1-4; D gene ambiguous. The germline CDR1 and CDR2 sequences are SQVTM and ANQGSEA. This CDR3 contains 12 residues. V gave up 6 bases and J gave up 0 bases, with 5 bases separating them. The CDR3: CSVVATNEKLFF. The CDR3 DNA is TGCAGCGTAGTAGCAACTAATGAAAAACTGTTTTTT.

This chain uses TRBV19 with TRBJ1-1; D ambiguous. Per germline, CDR1 LNHDA and CDR2 SQIVND (reference sequence). Trimming pared 3 bases from V and 11 bases from J, leaving 13 bases between. This CDR3 comprises 12 residues. The CDR3 nucleotides are TGTGCCAGTAGTATTCTGCGAGGGAACGCTTTCTTT. This codes for CASSILRGNAFF.

The J gene is TRBJ1-1, the V gene TRBV29-1; 10 bases align to TRBD1. The V segment lost 7 bases and the J segment 4 bases; nucleotides outside the gene matches: 15. From germline, CDR1 is SQVTM and CDR2 ANQGSEA. This CDR3 has 16 amino acids. Written as DNA, the CDR3 is TGCAGCGCCCCGGGACAGGGGTCCCGCGATCGCACTGAAGCTTTCTTT. It encodes CSAPGQGSRDRTEAFF.

This clone was counted a single time. The chain uses TRBV10-1 and TRBJ2-3; 7 positions match TRBD2. This CDR3 region has 17 residues. Losses at the gene ends were 2 bases for V and 0 bases for J; bases not matched to a gene: 8. CDR1 WNHNN and CDR2 SYGVQD come from the germline V gene (reference sequence). CDR3 region: CASSEGFAGASTDTQYF. In nucleotides, the CDR3 is TGCGCCAGCAGTGAGGGTTTCGCGGGAGCTAGCACAGATACGCAGTATTTT.

The rearrangement joins TRBV19 to TRBJ2-5; D unresolved. Trimming left V 7 bases short and J 5 bases short, with 20 bases between. This CDR3 is built from 15 residues. Germline V gene sequence: CDR1 LNHDA, CDR2 SQIVND (reference sequence). CDR3 DNA: TGTGCCAGTAACGCCGGGTCTAGGCCGGGTGAGACCCAGTACTTC. Translation gives CASNAGSRPGETQYF.

The chain couples TRBV5-1 to TRBJ2-5, with 9 bases matching TRBD2. Germline-derived CDR1 and CDR2 are SGHRS and YFSETQ. V dropped 4 bases and J dropped 1; count of bases not matched to a gene: 8. This CDR3 comprises 16 residues. CDR3 coding DNA: TGCGCCAGCAGCCGCGGCGGTAGCGGGGGCCAAGAGACCCAGTACTTC. Translating it yields CASSRGGSGGQETQYF.

The chain joins TRBV11-3 to TRBJ2-1; D uncertain. This CDR3 has 16 amino acids. Germline V gene data show CDR1 as SGHNT and CDR2 as YENEEA. The V gene lost 1 base and the J gene lost 8 bases, with 18 bases spanning the gap. CDR3 in DNA: TGTGCCAGCAGCTTAGGGGCCAGCATATCCAACGATGAGCAGTTCTTC. Protein product: CASSLGASISNDEQFF.

J is TRBJ2-1 and V is TRBV11-1, with D possibly TRBD1 on 7 matching bases. Trimming took 6 bases from V and 6 from J, leaving 21 bases between them. CDR3 length: 16 amino acids. Germline-derived CDR1 and CDR2 are SGHAT and FQDESV (reference sequence). CDR3 DNA: TGTGCCAGCAGTCCACGGGGGACAGCGAGTCTCAATGAGCAGTTCTTC. Its protein product is CASSPRGTASLNEQFF.

This clone was seen once. The genes are TRBV18 and TRBJ1-5; D remains unclear. Trimming took 2 bases from V and 3 from J, leaving 8 bases between them. Germline values: CDR1 KGHSH, CDR2 LQKENI. The CDR3 runs to 14 residues. The chain's CDR3 is CASSPGQPNQPQHF. In DNA form, the CDR3 reads TGTGCCAGCTCACCAGGGCAGCCCAATCAGCCCCAGCATTTT.

This chain joins TRBV25-1 and TRBJ2-7; D is ambiguous. V was trimmed by 2 bases and J by 7 bases, leaving 6 bases between them. This CDR3 region has 11 residues. CDR1 and CDR2 from the germline V gene are MGHDK and SYGVNS. The CDR3 here is CASSEIKEQYF. CDR3 DNA sequence: TGTGCCAGCAGTGAAATAAAAGAGCAGTACTTC.

In this sample, this clone turned up once. V usage is TRBV6-1 and J usage is TRBJ1-4, with D perhaps matching TRBD1 (5 bases). Germline V gene data show CDR1 as MNHNS and CDR2 as SASEGT. The CDR3 has 14 residues. V lost 6 bases and J lost 8, with 16 bases in between. CDR3 protein: CASRELGGREKLFF. The CDR3 DNA sequence: TGTGCCAGCAGGGAATTGGGGGGGAGAGAAAAACTGTTTTTT.

This sequence joins TRBV5-6 and TRBJ1-3; D remains unclear. CDR3 length: 18 amino acids. Germline V CDR1 and CDR2: SGHDT, YYEEEE. The V end lost 3 bases, the J end lost 0 bases, and 19 bases lay between the germline ends. The CDR3 DNA is TGTGCCAGCAGCTCGGGCCTGGGAGGGTCATACTCTGGAAACACCATATATTTT. This codes for CASSSGLGGSYSGNTIYF.

This chain connects TRBV6-5 to TRBJ2-5; tentatively, D is TRBD2 (7 bases). The germline V gene has CDR1 MNHEY and CDR2 SVGAGI. Trimming shortened V by 7 bases and J by 3 bases, and 12 bases separated the two germline ends. There are 13 residues in the CDR3. The CDR3, as DNA: TGTGCCAGCACTCGAGGGGGGGAAGAGACCCAGTACTTC. Its protein product is CASTRGGEETQYF.